One T cell receptor (beta chain) is described in this entry. TCRdb's copy holds only in-frame clones and misses some; the assay was immunoSEQ multiplex PCR. The table includes about 97,000 clones, 60% to 75% detected once. This sample is drawn from a study of radiotherapy plus CTLA-4 blockade in lung cancer. The CDR3 runs to 12 residues. Germline lookup yields CDR1 MDHEN and CDR2 SYDVKM. V lost 7 bases to trimming and J lost 5 bases, with 8 bases between them. The rearrangement joins TRBV28 to TRBJ1-4; D remains ambiguous. Sequences were derived from peripheral blood, sampled from a patient treated with radiotherapy plus ipilimumab. The receptor comes from a human donor with non-small cell lung cancer who had a partial response to radiotherapy plus ipilimumab. Some clones in this sample may be carry-over from other donors' samples. This chain's CDR3 is CASNTGNEKLFF. CDR3 nucleotides: TGTGCCAGCAACACGGGGAATGAAAAACTGTTTTTT.